This T cell receptor (beta chain) comes out of a study of blood T cell repertoires in COVID-19. TCRdb's copy holds only in-frame clones and misses some; the assay was immunoSEQ multiplex PCR. The sample records roughly 260,000 clones, approximately 85% being singletons. Trimming at V came to 2 bases and at J to 0 bases, leaving 2 bases not matched to a gene. This CDR3 contains 14 residues. Germline CDR1 SGHRS, CDR2 YFSETQ. Sequences were obtained from PBMCs or T cells enriched from blood (not recorded which). The clonotype originates from a woman in her fifties or sixties who had recovered from COVID-19. The chain combines TRBV5-1 with TRBJ2-7; 7 positions match TRBD1. The chain's CDR3 is CASSFPGGSYEQYF. CDR3 DNA sequence: TGCGCCAGCAGCTTTCCAGGGGGCTCCTACGAGCAGTACTTC.